This T cell receptor (beta chain) stems from a study of immune evolution from preneoplasia to lung adenocarcinoma (dated by TCRdb to the early 2020s). Notes on the research overall: The study combined immune gene expression, TCR sequencing and multiplex immunofluorescence to profile immune contexture across lung adenocarcinoma precursors and invasive adenocarcinoma. Sample size was based on specimen availability rather than a prior power calculation. TCR sequencing data came from approximately 56 patients. The immune data were combined with whole exome sequencing and methylation data from the same cohort of nodules. POLYSOLVER was used to infer Class I HLA alleles from exome data, while LOHHLA was used to detect allele-specific HLA loss. Resected precursor lesions (AAH, AIS, MIA) and invasive adenocarcinomas were compared with paired morphologically normal lung tissue. The overall cohort was made up of 53 patients with pulmonary nodules who had surgical resection. The study reported that 85 to 130 samples were used for TCR sequencing. On the study overall, not on this receptor specifically: Normal lung had the highest top T cell clone frequencies, and these frequencies appeared to fall progressively from AAH through AIS, MIA and invasive adenocarcinoma. The highest clonality was observed in normal lung, whereas higher T cell density and diversity but lower clonality appeared to be present in later-stage lesions. The findings were based on association rather than direct causation, and larger cohorts with long-term follow-up and longitudinal biopsies were deemed needed. Because all patients came from Japan and China, whether the findings apply to Western populations was uncertain.

As for this clone: Its specific antigen is unknown. Base qualities are not recorded, but no much larger clone differs from it by a single base.

Trimming removed 4 bases from V and 4 bases from J, leaving 14 bases between the germline ends. From a lookup of the germline V gene, CDR1 and CDR2 are MGHRA and YSYEKL. From its cysteine to its phenylalanine, the CDR3 spans 14 amino acids. Only the CDR3 region is kept as DNA, spanning 42 bases read in frame from base 1. The immunoSEQ hsTCRbeta Kit was used to sequence TCR beta CDR3 regions from DNA. The paper's processing steps were these. The ImmunoSEQ Analyzer was used to analyse the TCR sequencing data. T cell clonality was defined as 1 minus Pielou's evenness computed on productive rearrangements. The inverse Simpson index, applied to productive templates, was used to measure T cell diversity. T cell density was expressed as TCR beta template counts normalized to usable DNA, with usable DNA estimated by amplifying and sequencing housekeeping genes. TCR metrics were compared across histologic stages using two-sided Kruskal-Wallis tests. Not all clones reach the TCRdb copy of this immuneACCESS table, which keeps in-frame sequences only. Checked studies attribute under half of the gap to unresolved V genes and leave the rest unexplained. The V and J calls and clone size were taken over from that table, and D and trimming were inferred from the DNA. Present in this sample are around 1,900 clones, 70% to 90% of which were seen just once. Clones ranked in the top ten supply more than 9.5% of the sample.

The patients had resection in Japan or China between the mid-2010s and the late 2010s. Two lung cancer pathologists independently confirmed the histologic diagnosis of each case on H&E slides. FFPE tissue was used for DNA isolation with the AllPrep DNA/RNA FFPE Kit. This receptor was obtained from a person aged 65-85 years with lung adenocarcinoma. Sequencing was done on a sample of FFPE adjacent normal lung tissue. Recombination connected TRBV4-1 to TRBJ2-7, with the D call perhaps TRBD1 or TRBD2, as 5 bases match in each case. CDR3 reads: CASSRAGTHYEQYF. Here is the DNA: TGCGCCAGCAGCCGAGCCGGGACCCATTACGAGCAGTACTTC.